This passage covers 8 T cell receptor beta chains from one sample sequenced in a study of blood T cell repertoires in COVID-19. Clones were read by immunoSEQ multiplex PCR, and TCRdb kept only the in-frame ones, dropping some. The sample holds 100,000 to 120,000 clones, about 72% seen once. Sequencing used peripheral blood. These receptors were taken from a woman aged 60-75 years with acute or convalescent COVID-19.

The J gene is TRBJ1-6, the V gene TRBV6-5, with a weak D call TRBD1 (5 bases). Germline V gives CDR1 MNHEY, CDR2 SVGAGI. V was clipped by 10 bases and J by 0 bases, with 13 bases between them. The CDR3 runs to 15 residues. Here the CDR3 DNA reads TGTGCCACCCTCATCGACAGCTCCTATAATTCACCCCTCCACTTT. Translation: CATLIDSSYNSPLHF.

This clone came up a few times. The genes are TRBV5-4 and TRBJ1-2; no clear D. Germline lookup yields CDR1 SGHNT and CDR2 YYREEE (reference sequence). Trimming took 0 bases from V and 2 from J, leaving 11 bases between them. The CDR3 loop spans 15 amino acids. The CDR3 DNA is TGTGCCAGCAGCTTGGAAATAGCGATAAACTATGGCTACACCTTC. This codes for CASSLEIAINYGYTF.

The gene calls are TRBV3-1 (or the pseudogene TRBV3-2) and TRBJ1-6, with D tentatively TRBD1 (6 bases). This CDR3 has 15 residues. Germline V gene data show CDR1 as LGHDT and CDR2 as YNNKEL (reference sequence). With 7 bases removed from V and 8 bases from J, the gap between germline ends came to 18 bases. CDR3 sequence reads: CASIPDSYLYSPLHF. CDR3 sequence (DNA): TGTGCCAGCATCCCGGACAGCTACCTCTATTCACCCCTCCACTTT.

This chain links TRBV7-2 with TRBJ1-2, with D tentatively TRBD1 (5 bases). Germline V lookup: CDR1 SGHTA, CDR2 FQGNSA. The CDR3 has 16 amino acids. Trimming took 5 bases from V and 7 from J, leaving 23 bases between them. The CDR3 nucleotides read TGTGCCAGCAGCCCTATAGCCGGCCGGGGGGGAGGTGGCTACACCTTC. Translation: CASSPIAGRGGGGYTF.

This clone appeared a single time. This sequence joins TRBV6-5 and TRBJ1-6; 11 bases map to TRBD1. Trimming took 10 bases from V and 6 from J; bases not matched to a gene: 8. Germline-derived CDR1 and CDR2 are MNHEY and SVGAGI. The CDR3 sequence is 15 residues long. CDR3 in amino acids: CAIIRDRGGNSPLHF. CDR3 nucleotide sequence: TGTGCCATCATCCGGGACAGGGGGGGTAATTCACCCCTCCACTTT.

The genes are TRBV2 and TRBJ1-2, with TRBD1 matching over 8 bases. V gave up 0 bases and J gave up 6 bases; unmatched junction bases: 9. The germline gives CDR1 SNHLY, CDR2 FYNNEI. There are 16 residues in the CDR3. CDR3 in amino acids: CASSEAGQAGDHGYTF. For the CDR3, the DNA is TGTGCCAGCAGTGAAGCGGGACAGGCCGGGGATCATGGCTACACCTTC.

The V call is TRBV19, the J call TRBJ2-3; perhaps TRBD2 as D (7 bases). Germline V CDR1 and CDR2: LNHDA, SQIVND (reference sequence). The CDR3 has 17 residues. V dropped 3 bases and J dropped 4 bases, with 20 bases sitting between them. Here the CDR3 DNA reads TGTGCCAGTAGTATGTCCGGCGGGGGCCCGAGAGCAGATACGCAGTATTTT. Translated: CASSMSGGGPRADTQYF.

This clone has more than one count but fewer than ten. The V call is TRBV3-1 (or the pseudogene TRBV3-2), the J call TRBJ1-2; tentatively, D is TRBD1 (5 bases). Germline values: CDR1 LGHDT, CDR2 YNNKEL (reference sequence). The CDR3 runs 15 residues. V lost 4 bases and J 0 bases, leaving 12 bases between the germline ends. In DNA form, the CDR3 reads TGTGCCAGCAGCCGGGGAGGGGCCGCTAACTATGGCTACACCTTC. It encodes CASSRGGAANYGYTF.